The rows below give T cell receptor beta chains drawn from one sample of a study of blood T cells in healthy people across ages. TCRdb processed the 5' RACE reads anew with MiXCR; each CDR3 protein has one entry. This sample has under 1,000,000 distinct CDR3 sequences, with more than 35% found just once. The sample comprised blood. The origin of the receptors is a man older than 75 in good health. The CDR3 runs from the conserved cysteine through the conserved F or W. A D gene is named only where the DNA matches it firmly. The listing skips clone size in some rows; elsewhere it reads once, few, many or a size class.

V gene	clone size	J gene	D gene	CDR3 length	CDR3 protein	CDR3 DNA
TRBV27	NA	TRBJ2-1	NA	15	CASSRRGQTYNEQFF	TGTGCCAGCAGTCGTCGAGGACAAACCTACAATGAGCAGTTCTTC
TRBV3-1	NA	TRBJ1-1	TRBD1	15	CASTTNRGPNTEAFF	TGTGCCAGCACCACGAACAGGGGGCCGAACACTGAAGCTTTCTTT
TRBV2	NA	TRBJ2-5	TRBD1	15	CASSDWDSAQETQYF	TGTGCCAGCAGTGATTGGGACAGTGCCCAAGAGACCCAGTACTTC
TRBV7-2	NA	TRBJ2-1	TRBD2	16	CASSPSGGGPPSEQFF	TGTGCCAGCAGCCCTTCCGGGGGAGGGCCCCCCTCCGAGCAGTTCTTC
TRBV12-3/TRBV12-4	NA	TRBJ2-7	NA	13	CASSALGAYEQYF	TGTGCCAGCAGTGCACTAGGTGCTTACGAGCAGTACTTC
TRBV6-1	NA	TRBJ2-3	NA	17	CASSDFGGNTHTDTQYF	TGTGCCAGCAGTGACTTCGGTGGGAACACACACACAGATACGCAGTATTTT
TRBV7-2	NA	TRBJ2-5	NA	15	CASTHGSGGYNEQYF	TGTGCCAGCACCCATGGTAGCGGAGGGTATAATGAGCAGTACTTC
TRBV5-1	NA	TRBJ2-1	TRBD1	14	CASFQDRVGNEQFF	TGCGCCAGCTTTCAGGACAGGGTAGGAAATGAGCAGTTCTTC
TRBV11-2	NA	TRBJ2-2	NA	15	CASSLDTGNTGELFF	TGTGCCAGCAGCTTAGATACCGGGAACACCGGGGAGCTGTTTTTT
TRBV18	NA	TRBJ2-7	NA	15	CASSPVRTDSYEQYF	TGTGCCAGCTCACCGGTTCGAACTGACTCCTACGAGCAGTACTTC
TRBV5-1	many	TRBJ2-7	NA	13	CASSPQGSYEQYF	TGCGCCAGCAGCCCACAGGGCTCCTACGAGCAGTACTTC
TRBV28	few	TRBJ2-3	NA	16	CATSNNMQGSTDTQYF	TGTGCCACCTCAAATAATATGCAGGGGAGCACAGATACGCAGTATTTT
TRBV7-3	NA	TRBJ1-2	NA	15	CASSPGRGANYGYTF	TGTGCCAGCAGCCCAGGTCGGGGCGCGAACTATGGCTACACCTTC
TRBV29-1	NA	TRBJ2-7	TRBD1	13	CSTTDRSPYEQYF	TGCAGCACAACGGACAGGAGCCCCTACGAGCAGTACTTC
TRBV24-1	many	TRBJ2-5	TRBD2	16	CATSDLGGRAGETQYF	TGTGCCACCAGTGATTTGGGCGGGAGGGCCGGTGAGACCCAGTACTTC
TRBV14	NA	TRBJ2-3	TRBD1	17	CASSHTRGRTSTDTQYF	TGTGCCAGCAGCCACACGAGGGGGCGAACTAGCACAGATACGCAGTATTTT
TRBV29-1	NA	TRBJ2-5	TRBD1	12	CSVDRVQETQYF	TGCAGCGTGGACAGGGTCCAAGAGACCCAGTACTTC
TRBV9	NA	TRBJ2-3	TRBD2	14	CASRSGRAADTQYF	TGTGCCAGCAGAAGCGGGAGGGCCGCAGATACGCAGTATTTT